Listed below are T cell receptor beta chains from one sample, sequenced in a study of blood T cell repertoires in COVID-19. Profiling relied on immunoSEQ multiplex PCR, and the TCRdb table lists in-frame clones only, not all of them. The sample yields about 140,000 clones, roughly 84% seen once. Sequenced input: PBMCs or T cells enriched from blood (not recorded which). The source of these receptors is a man in his 70s who had been exposed to COVID-19. The CDR3 runs from the conserved cysteine through the conserved F or W. The order of the fields is D gene, V gene, J gene, clone size, CDR3 protein, CDR3 DNA. The D gene is left open where the match is weak. Size is omitted from some rows. Given values are once, few, many or a class for expanded clones.

d_call: TRBD2; v_call: TRBV4-1; j_call: TRBJ2-1; clone_size: NA; cdr3_aa: CASSLREDEQFF; cdr3_nt: TGCGCCAGCAGCCTACGGGAGGATGAGCAGTTCTTC
d_call: TRBD1; v_call: TRBV18; j_call: TRBJ2-1; clone_size: once; cdr3_aa: CASSHTTGGKVLNEQFF; cdr3_nt: TGTGCCAGCTCTCACACTACAGGGGGCAAGGTCCTCAATGAGCAGTTCTTC
d_call: NA; v_call: TRBV4-1; j_call: TRBJ1-4; clone_size: NA; cdr3_aa: CASSPDSLFEKLFF; cdr3_nt: TGCGCCAGCAGCCCCGACAGCCTATTTGAAAAACTGTTTTTT
d_call: TRBD2; v_call: TRBV28; j_call: TRBJ2-3; clone_size: NA; cdr3_aa: CASSQLAVSTDTQYF; cdr3_nt: TGTGCCAGCTCTCAACTAGCGGTCAGCACAGATACGCAGTATTTT
d_call: TRBD2; v_call: TRBV7-2; j_call: TRBJ2-7; clone_size: NA; cdr3_aa: CASSFSSGLVHEQYF; cdr3_nt: TGTGCCAGCAGCTTTAGCTCGGGACTAGTTCACGAGCAGTACTTC
d_call: NA; v_call: TRBV27; j_call: TRBJ2-7; clone_size: NA; cdr3_aa: CASATQGEQYF; cdr3_nt: TGTGCCAGCGCGACACAGGGAGAGCAGTACTTC
d_call: NA; v_call: TRBV27; j_call: TRBJ2-7; clone_size: NA; cdr3_aa: CASSFGRIYEQYF; cdr3_nt: TGTGCCAGCAGTTTCGGCAGGATCTACGAGCAGTACTTC
d_call: NA; v_call: TRBV6-1; j_call: TRBJ1-2; clone_size: NA; cdr3_aa: CASSEQGGGYGYTF; cdr3_nt: TGTGCCAGCAGTGAACAGGGAGGGGGCTATGGCTACACCTTC
d_call: TRBD1; v_call: TRBV18; j_call: TRBJ1-4; clone_size: NA; cdr3_aa: CASSRQQGAGEKLFF; cdr3_nt: TGTGCCAGCTCACGTCAACAGGGGGCTGGAGAAAAACTGTTTTTT
d_call: NA; v_call: TRBV5-1; j_call: TRBJ1-2; clone_size: NA; cdr3_aa: CASSLVSGEGYGYTF; cdr3_nt: TGCGCCAGCAGCTTGGTTTCGGGGGAAGGGTATGGCTACACCTTC
d_call: TRBD2; v_call: TRBV11-2; j_call: TRBJ2-3; clone_size: NA; cdr3_aa: CASSPTAGGPSTQYF; cdr3_nt: TGTGCCAGCAGCCCGACGGCGGGAGGGCCGAGTACGCAGTATTTT
d_call: NA; v_call: TRBV9; j_call: TRBJ1-3; clone_size: NA; cdr3_aa: CASSVLADSSSGNTIYF; cdr3_nt: TGTGCCAGCAGCGTTCTGGCAGACAGCAGCTCTGGAAACACCATATATTTT
d_call: NA; v_call: TRBV21-1; j_call: TRBJ1-6; clone_size: NA; cdr3_aa: CASSTHRGQFSPLHF; cdr3_nt: TGTGCCAGCAGCACCCACAGGGGACAGTTTTCACCCCTCCACTTT
d_call: TRBD2; v_call: TRBV28; j_call: TRBJ2-7; clone_size: NA; cdr3_aa: CASSLALAGYEQYF; cdr3_nt: TGTGCCAGCAGTTTAGCGCTAGCGGGCTACGAGCAGTACTTC
d_call: TRBD1; v_call: TRBV29-1; j_call: TRBJ1-1; clone_size: NA; cdr3_aa: CSVRQGPYTEAFF; cdr3_nt: TGCAGCGTCCGACAGGGGCCCTACACTGAAGCTTTCTTT
d_call: NA; v_call: TRBV30; j_call: TRBJ1-5; clone_size: NA; cdr3_aa: CAWSKGELGKPQHF; cdr3_nt: TGTGCCTGGAGTAAAGGGGAATTGGGAAAGCCCCAGCATTTT
d_call: NA; v_call: TRBV7-9; j_call: TRBJ1-3; clone_size: NA; cdr3_aa: CASSLDLLSGNTIYF; cdr3_nt: TGTGCCAGCAGCTTAGATCTCCTATCTGGAAACACCATATATTTT
d_call: NA; v_call: TRBV11-2; j_call: TRBJ2-7; clone_size: NA; cdr3_aa: CASSLDRFLARSYEQYF; cdr3_nt: TGTGCCAGCAGCTTAGATAGGTTCCTAGCAAGGTCCTACGAGCAGTACTTC
d_call: NA; v_call: TRBV2; j_call: TRBJ1-5; clone_size: NA; cdr3_aa: CASSSTLRQISNQPQHF; cdr3_nt: TGTGCCAGCAGCTCAACCCTACGACAGATCAGCAATCAGCCCCAGCATTTT
d_call: NA; v_call: TRBV6-5; j_call: TRBJ1-6; clone_size: NA; cdr3_aa: CASSYGAGLRSPLHF; cdr3_nt: TGTGCCAGCAGTTACGGGGCAGGGTTGAGATCACCCCTCCACTTT
d_call: NA; v_call: TRBV19; j_call: TRBJ2-2; clone_size: NA; cdr3_aa: CASRRIRDTGELFF; cdr3_nt: TGTGCCAGTAGAAGAATTCGGGACACCGGGGAGCTGTTTTTT
d_call: NA; v_call: TRBV7-9; j_call: TRBJ1-5; clone_size: NA; cdr3_aa: CASSRNPKGAGNSNQPQHF; cdr3_nt: TGTGCCAGCAGTAGAAACCCGAAAGGGGCTGGGAATAGCAATCAGCCCCAGCATTTT
d_call: NA; v_call: TRBV2; j_call: TRBJ2-2; clone_size: NA; cdr3_aa: CASKLAHQRTGELFF; cdr3_nt: TGTGCCAGCAAACTCGCTCATCAGCGTACCGGGGAGCTGTTTTTT
d_call: TRBD1; v_call: TRBV12-5; j_call: TRBJ1-5; clone_size: NA; cdr3_aa: CASGFSDRDEPQHF; cdr3_nt: TGTGCTAGTGGTTTCTCCGACAGGGATGAGCCCCAGCATTTT
d_call: NA; v_call: TRBV6-2/TRBV6-3; j_call: TRBJ2-3; clone_size: NA; cdr3_aa: CASSYSPSYKYFARDTQYF; cdr3_nt: TGTGCCAGCAGTTACTCGCCCTCCTATAAATATTTCGCCCGCGATACGCAGTATTTT
d_call: TRBD1; v_call: TRBV28; j_call: TRBJ1-2; clone_size: NA; cdr3_aa: CASTSRDRGRRYGYTF; cdr3_nt: TGTGCCAGCACCAGCCGGGACAGGGGGCGAAGGTATGGCTACACCTTC
d_call: NA; v_call: TRBV7-2; j_call: TRBJ1-2; clone_size: NA; cdr3_aa: CASSLETGSYTF; cdr3_nt: TGTGCCAGCAGCTTAGAGACCGGGAGCTACACCTTC
d_call: NA; v_call: TRBV27; j_call: TRBJ1-4; clone_size: once; cdr3_aa: CASSFSGSANEKLFF; cdr3_nt: TGTGCCAGCAGTTTCTCAGGGTCGGCTAATGAAAAACTGTTTTTT
d_call: NA; v_call: TRBV27; j_call: TRBJ1-5; clone_size: NA; cdr3_aa: CASSRGAGNQPQHF; cdr3_nt: TGTGCCAGCAGCCGGGGGGCAGGCAATCAGCCCCAGCATTTT
d_call: TRBD2; v_call: TRBV5-1; j_call: TRBJ2-1; clone_size: NA; cdr3_aa: CASSPRLAGHNEQFF; cdr3_nt: TGCGCCAGCAGCCCAAGACTAGCGGGCCACAATGAGCAGTTCTTC
d_call: NA; v_call: TRBV7-9; j_call: TRBJ1-6; clone_size: NA; cdr3_aa: CASSLAGGNNSPLHF; cdr3_nt: TGTGCCAGCAGCTTAGCGGGAGGGAATAATTCACCCCTCCACTTT
d_call: NA; v_call: TRBV5-8; j_call: TRBJ1-4; clone_size: NA; cdr3_aa: CASSLRGGGEKLFF; cdr3_nt: TGTGCCAGCAGCTTACGGGGGGGAGGAGAAAAACTGTTTTTT
d_call: NA; v_call: TRBV27; j_call: TRBJ2-7; clone_size: NA; cdr3_aa: CASSLSGNGYYEQYF; cdr3_nt: TGTGCCAGCAGTTTAAGTGGCAACGGGTACTACGAGCAGTACTTC
d_call: NA; v_call: TRBV4-3; j_call: TRBJ1-1; clone_size: NA; cdr3_aa: CASSQKDTEGEAFF; cdr3_nt: TGCGCCAGCAGCCAAAAGGACACCGAAGGTGAAGCTTTCTTT
d_call: TRBD1; v_call: TRBV6-4; j_call: TRBJ2-1; clone_size: NA; cdr3_aa: CASSAGGRVREQFF; cdr3_nt: TGTGCCAGCAGTGCAGGGGGAAGGGTGAGGGAGCAGTTCTTC
d_call: TRBD1; v_call: TRBV28; j_call: TRBJ1-2; clone_size: NA; cdr3_aa: CASSSGTGPGYTF; cdr3_nt: TGTGCCAGCAGTTCCGGGACAGGCCCTGGCTACACCTTC
d_call: TRBD1; v_call: TRBV7-2; j_call: TRBJ1-6; clone_size: NA; cdr3_aa: CASRPGTGVSPLHF; cdr3_nt: TGTGCCAGCAGGCCCGGGACAGGGGTTTCACCCCTCCACTTT
d_call: NA; v_call: TRBV4-3; j_call: TRBJ1-5; clone_size: once; cdr3_aa: CASSQDIGGGGQPQHF; cdr3_nt: TGCGCCAGCAGCCAAGATATCGGCGGGGGGGGGCAGCCCCAGCATTTT
d_call: TRBD1; v_call: TRBV4-3; j_call: TRBJ1-5; clone_size: once; cdr3_aa: CASSQATGRQPQHF; cdr3_nt: TGCGCCAGCAGCCAGGCGACAGGGCGACAGCCCCAGCATTTT
d_call: TRBD1; v_call: TRBV6-2/TRBV6-3; j_call: TRBJ2-7; clone_size: NA; cdr3_aa: CASSSPGTGRSYEQYF; cdr3_nt: TGTGCCAGCAGTTCCCCGGGGACAGGGCGCTCCTACGAGCAGTACTTC
d_call: NA; v_call: TRBV3-1/TRBV3-2; j_call: TRBJ2-4; clone_size: NA; cdr3_aa: CASSQGPRDIQYF; cdr3_nt: TGTGCCAGCAGCCAAGGCCCGAGGGACATTCAGTACTTC
d_call: TRBD1; v_call: TRBV11-2; j_call: TRBJ1-3; clone_size: NA; cdr3_aa: CASSFGDSKNGNTIYF; cdr3_nt: TGTGCCAGCAGCTTTGGGGACAGTAAAAATGGAAACACCATATATTTT
d_call: NA; v_call: TRBV15; j_call: TRBJ1-4; clone_size: NA; cdr3_aa: CATSRDRGGALEKLFF; cdr3_nt: TGTGCCACCAGCAGAGATCGGGGGGGAGCGCTGGAAAAACTGTTTTTT
d_call: NA; v_call: TRBV6-5; j_call: TRBJ2-7; clone_size: NA; cdr3_aa: CASTGGRGFEQYF; cdr3_nt: TGTGCCAGCACCGGAGGCCGGGGGTTCGAGCAGTACTTC
d_call: NA; v_call: TRBV9; j_call: TRBJ2-5; clone_size: NA; cdr3_aa: CASSVRGRETETQYF; cdr3_nt: TGTGCCAGCAGCGTACGTGGGCGTGAGACAGAGACCCAGTACTTC
d_call: NA; v_call: TRBV28; j_call: TRBJ2-3; clone_size: NA; cdr3_aa: CASNSRDLRYTQYF; cdr3_nt: TGTGCCAGTAACTCTCGGGACTTGAGGTATACGCAGTATTTT
d_call: NA; v_call: TRBV5-1; j_call: TRBJ1-1; clone_size: NA; cdr3_aa: CASSLDSLDTEAFF; cdr3_nt: TGCGCCAGCAGCTTGGACAGTCTGGACACTGAAGCTTTCTTT
d_call: TRBD1; v_call: TRBV5-5; j_call: TRBJ1-1; clone_size: NA; cdr3_aa: CASSPPTGVNTEAFF; cdr3_nt: TGTGCCAGCAGCCCCCCCACAGGGGTTAACACTGAAGCTTTCTTT
d_call: NA; v_call: TRBV7-2; j_call: TRBJ1-1; clone_size: NA; cdr3_aa: CASNRPNTEAFF; cdr3_nt: TGTGCCAGCAACAGACCGAACACTGAAGCTTTCTTT
d_call: NA; v_call: TRBV20-1; j_call: TRBJ2-2; clone_size: NA; cdr3_aa: CSARQYGELFF; cdr3_nt: TGCAGTGCTAGACAGTACGGGGAGCTGTTTTTT
d_call: TRBD1; v_call: TRBV6-1; j_call: TRBJ1-2; clone_size: NA; cdr3_aa: CASSERLWSDRSHYGYTF; cdr3_nt: TGTGCCAGCAGTGAAAGACTCTGGTCGGACAGGAGCCACTATGGCTACACCTTC
d_call: TRBD2; v_call: TRBV6-1; j_call: TRBJ2-5; clone_size: NA; cdr3_aa: CASSEAGGRLAGVQETQYF; cdr3_nt: TGTGCCAGCAGTGAAGCCGGAGGGCGACTAGCGGGGGTCCAAGAGACCCAGTACTTC
d_call: NA; v_call: TRBV4-1; j_call: TRBJ1-5; clone_size: few; cdr3_aa: CASSQAVYSNQPQHF; cdr3_nt: TGCGCCAGCAGTCAGGCAGTCTATAGCAATCAGCCCCAGCATTTT